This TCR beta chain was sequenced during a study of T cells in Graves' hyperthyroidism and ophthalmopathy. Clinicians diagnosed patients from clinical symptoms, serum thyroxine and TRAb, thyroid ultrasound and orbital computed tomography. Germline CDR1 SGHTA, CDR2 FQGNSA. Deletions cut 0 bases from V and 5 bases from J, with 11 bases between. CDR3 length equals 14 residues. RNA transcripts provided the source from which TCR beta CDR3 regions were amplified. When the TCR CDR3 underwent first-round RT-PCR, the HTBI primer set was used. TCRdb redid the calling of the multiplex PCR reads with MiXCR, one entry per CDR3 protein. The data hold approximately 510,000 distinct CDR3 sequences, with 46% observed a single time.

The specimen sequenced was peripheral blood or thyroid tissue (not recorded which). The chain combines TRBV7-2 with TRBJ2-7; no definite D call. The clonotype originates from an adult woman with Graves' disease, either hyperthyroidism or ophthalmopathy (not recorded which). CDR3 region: CASSLAFLPDEQYF. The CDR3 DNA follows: TGTGCCAGCAGCTTAGCGTTCCTGCCGGACGAGCAGTACTTC.